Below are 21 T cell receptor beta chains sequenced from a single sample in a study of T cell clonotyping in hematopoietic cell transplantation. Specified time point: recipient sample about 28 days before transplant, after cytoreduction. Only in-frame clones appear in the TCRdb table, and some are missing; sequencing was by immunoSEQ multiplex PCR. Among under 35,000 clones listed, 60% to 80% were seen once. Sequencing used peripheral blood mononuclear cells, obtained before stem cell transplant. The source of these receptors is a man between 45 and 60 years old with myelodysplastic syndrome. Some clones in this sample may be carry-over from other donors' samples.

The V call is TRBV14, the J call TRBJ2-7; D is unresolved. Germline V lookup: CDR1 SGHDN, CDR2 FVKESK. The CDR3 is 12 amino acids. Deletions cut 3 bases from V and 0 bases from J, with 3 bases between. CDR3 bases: TGTGCCAGCAGCCAGGGCTCCTACGAGCAGTACTTC. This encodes CASSQGSYEQYF.

The CDR3 protein is CASSYSSGNTIYF. CDR3 DNA sequence: TGTGCCAGCAGTTATAGCTCTGGAAACACCATATATTTT. V is TRBV6-6 and J is TRBJ1-3; D is unclear. Germline values: CDR1 MNHNY, CDR2 SVGAGI (reference sequence). The CDR3 is 13 amino acids. V lost 3 bases and J lost 0, with 3 bases in between.

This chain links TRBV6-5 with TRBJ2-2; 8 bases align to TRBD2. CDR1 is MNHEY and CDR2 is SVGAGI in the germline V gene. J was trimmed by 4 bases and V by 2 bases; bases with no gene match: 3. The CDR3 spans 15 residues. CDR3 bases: TGTGCCAGCAGTTACGGAGCGGGAGTCACCGGGGAGCTGTTTTTT. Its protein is CASSYGAGVTGELFF.

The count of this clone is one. The CDR3 nucleotides are TGTGCCAGCAGCGTAGCTTCGGCCCCCGGGGAGCTGTTTTTT. As protein: CASSVASAPGELFF. The chain recombines TRBV9 with TRBJ2-2; D is undetermined. The CDR3 has 14 residues. V was shortened by 0 bases and J by 6 bases, with 9 bases between the two germline ends. Germline V gives CDR1 SGDLS, CDR2 YYNGEE.

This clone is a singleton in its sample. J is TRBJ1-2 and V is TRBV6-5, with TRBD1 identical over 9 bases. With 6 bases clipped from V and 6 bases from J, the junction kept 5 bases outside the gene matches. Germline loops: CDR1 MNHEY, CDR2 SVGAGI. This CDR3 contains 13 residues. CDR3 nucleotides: TGTGCCAGCAGCCCAGGGACAGGGCATGGCTACACCTTC. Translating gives CASSPGTGHGYTF.

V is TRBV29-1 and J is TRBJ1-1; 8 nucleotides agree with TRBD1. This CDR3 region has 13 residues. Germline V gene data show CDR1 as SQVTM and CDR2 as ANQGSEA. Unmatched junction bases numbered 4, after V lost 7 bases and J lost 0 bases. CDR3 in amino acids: CSAKGQVNTEAFF. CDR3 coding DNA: TGCAGCGCCAAGGGACAGGTGAACACTGAAGCTTTCTTT.

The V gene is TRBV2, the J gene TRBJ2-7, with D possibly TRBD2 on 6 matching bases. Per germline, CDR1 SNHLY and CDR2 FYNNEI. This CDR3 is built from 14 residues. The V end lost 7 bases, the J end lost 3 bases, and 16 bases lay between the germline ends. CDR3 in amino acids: CASMLARTFYEQYF. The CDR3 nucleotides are TGTGCCAGCATGCTAGCGAGGACTTTCTACGAGCAGTACTTC. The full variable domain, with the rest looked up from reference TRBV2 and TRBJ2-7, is EPEVTQTPSHQVTQMGQEVILRCVPISNHLYFYWYRQILGQKVEFLVSFYNNEISEKSEIFDDQFSVERPDGSNFTLKIRSTKLEDSAMYFCASMLARTFYEQYFGPGTRLTVT.

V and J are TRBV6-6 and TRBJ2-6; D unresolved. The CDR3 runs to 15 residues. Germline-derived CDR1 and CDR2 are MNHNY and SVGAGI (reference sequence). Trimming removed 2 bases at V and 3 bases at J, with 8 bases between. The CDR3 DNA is TGTGCCAGCAGTTACGTCCGAGGTGGGGCCAACGTCCTGACTTTC. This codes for CASSYVRGGANVLTF.

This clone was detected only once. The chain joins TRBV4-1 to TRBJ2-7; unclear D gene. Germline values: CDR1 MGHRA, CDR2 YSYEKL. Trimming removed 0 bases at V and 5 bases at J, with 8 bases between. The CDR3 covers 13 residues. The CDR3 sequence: CASSQEPIDEQYF. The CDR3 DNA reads TGCGCCAGCAGCCAAGAACCGATCGACGAGCAGTACTTC.

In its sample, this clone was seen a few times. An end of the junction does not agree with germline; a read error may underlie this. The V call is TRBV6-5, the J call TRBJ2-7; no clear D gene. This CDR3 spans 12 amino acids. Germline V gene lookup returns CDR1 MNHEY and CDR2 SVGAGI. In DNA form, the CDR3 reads TGTGCCAGCGGCCCCGGCTCCTACGAACAGTACTTC. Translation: CASGPGSYEQYF.

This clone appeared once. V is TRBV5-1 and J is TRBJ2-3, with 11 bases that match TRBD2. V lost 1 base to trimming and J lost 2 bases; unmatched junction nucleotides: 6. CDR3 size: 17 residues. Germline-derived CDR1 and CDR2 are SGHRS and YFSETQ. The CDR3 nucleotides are TGCGCCAGCAGCTTGTCAATAGCGGGGGGGTACACAGATACGCAGTATTTT. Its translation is CASSLSIAGGYTDTQYF.

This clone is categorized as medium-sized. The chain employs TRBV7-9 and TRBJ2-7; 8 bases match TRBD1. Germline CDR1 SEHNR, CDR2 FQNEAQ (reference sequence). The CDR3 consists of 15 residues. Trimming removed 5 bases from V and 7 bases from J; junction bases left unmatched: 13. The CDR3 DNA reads TGTGCCAGCAGCGAACCAGGGGGCCCGTTGGGAGAGCAGTACTTC. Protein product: CASSEPGGPLGEQYF.

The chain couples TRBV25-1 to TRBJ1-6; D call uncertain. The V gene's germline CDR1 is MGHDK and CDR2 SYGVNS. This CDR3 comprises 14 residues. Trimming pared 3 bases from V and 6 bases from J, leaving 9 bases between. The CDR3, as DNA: TGTGCCAGCAGTGACGGAACCGTTAATTCACCCCTCCACTTT. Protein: CASSDGTVNSPLHF.

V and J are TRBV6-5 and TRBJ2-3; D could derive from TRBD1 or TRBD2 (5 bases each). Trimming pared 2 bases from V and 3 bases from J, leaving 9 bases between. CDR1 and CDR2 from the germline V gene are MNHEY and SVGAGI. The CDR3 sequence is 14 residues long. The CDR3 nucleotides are TGTGCCAGCAGTTACGGGGACCATACAGATACGCAGTATTTT. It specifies CASSYGDHTDTQYF.

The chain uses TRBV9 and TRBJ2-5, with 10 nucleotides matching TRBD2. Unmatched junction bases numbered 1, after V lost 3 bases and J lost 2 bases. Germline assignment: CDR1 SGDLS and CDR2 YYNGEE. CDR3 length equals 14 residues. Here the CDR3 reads CASSASGGQETQYF. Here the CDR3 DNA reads TGTGCCAGCAGCGCTAGCGGGGGACAAGAGACCCAGTACTTC.

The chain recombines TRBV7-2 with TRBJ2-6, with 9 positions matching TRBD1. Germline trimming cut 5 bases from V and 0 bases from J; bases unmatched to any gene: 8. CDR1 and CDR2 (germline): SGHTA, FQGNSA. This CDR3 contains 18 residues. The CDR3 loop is CASSPGTGIVSGANVLTF. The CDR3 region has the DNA TGTGCCAGCAGCCCGGGGACAGGGATTGTCTCTGGGGCCAACGTCCTGACTTTC.

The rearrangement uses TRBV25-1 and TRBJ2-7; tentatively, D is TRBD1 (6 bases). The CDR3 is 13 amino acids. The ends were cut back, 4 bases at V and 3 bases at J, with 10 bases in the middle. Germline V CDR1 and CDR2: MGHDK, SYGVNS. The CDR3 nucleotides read TGTGCCAGCAGTGGAGCCAGGGGCTACGAGCAGTACTTC. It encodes CASSGARGYEQYF.

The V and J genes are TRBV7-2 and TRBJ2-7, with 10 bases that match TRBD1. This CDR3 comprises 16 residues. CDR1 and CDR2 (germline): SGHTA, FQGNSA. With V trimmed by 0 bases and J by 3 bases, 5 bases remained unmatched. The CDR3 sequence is CASSLAPGQGFYEQYF. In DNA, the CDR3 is TGTGCCAGCAGCTTAGCCCCGGGACAGGGGTTCTACGAGCAGTACTTC. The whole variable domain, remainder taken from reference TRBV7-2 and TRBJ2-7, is GAGVSQSPSNKVTEKGKDVELRCDPISGHTALYWYRQSLGQGLEFLIYFQGNSAPDKSGLPSDRFSAERTGGSVSTLTIQRTQQEDSAVYLCASSLAPGQGFYEQYFGPGTRLTVT.

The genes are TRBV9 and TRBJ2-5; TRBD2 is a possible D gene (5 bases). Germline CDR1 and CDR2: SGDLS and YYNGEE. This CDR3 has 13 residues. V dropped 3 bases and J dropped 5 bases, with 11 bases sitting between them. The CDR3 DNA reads TGTGCCAGCAGCGGGCGAGGGTGGGAGACCCAGTACTTC. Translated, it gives CASSGRGWETQYF.

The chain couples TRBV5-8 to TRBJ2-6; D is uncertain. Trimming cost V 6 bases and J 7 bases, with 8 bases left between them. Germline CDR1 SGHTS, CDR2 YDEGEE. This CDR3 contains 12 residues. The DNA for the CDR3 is TGTGCCAGCAAGGGTGGAGCCAACGTCCTGACTTTC. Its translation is CASKGGANVLTF.

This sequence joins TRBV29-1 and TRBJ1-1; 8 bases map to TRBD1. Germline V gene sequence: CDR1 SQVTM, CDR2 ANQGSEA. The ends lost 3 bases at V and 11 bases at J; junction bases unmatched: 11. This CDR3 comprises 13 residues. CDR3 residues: CSVDGTGLPGAFF. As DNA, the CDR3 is TGCAGCGTTGATGGGACAGGCCTCCCAGGGGCTTTCTTT.